This TCR beta chain was profiled in a study of CD8 T cells in Susac syndrome. Losses at the gene ends were 6 bases for V and 2 bases for J; bases not matched to a gene: 7. Looked up from germline, CDR1 is SGHTA and CDR2 is FQGTGA. This CDR3 has 15 amino acids. In the case of this clonotype: The antigen remains undetermined.

TCR beta sequencing covered blood CD8+ and CD4+ T cells. Random hexamers were used to reverse transcribe an amount of roughly 0.45 to 1 ug RNA. From the immunoSEQ multiplex PCR reads, TCRdb called clonotypes with MiXCR, one entry per CDR3 protein. The table lists 200,000 or so distinct CDR3 sequences, 95% of them singletons. Study-wide findings and caveats: CD8+ clonal expansion in Susac peaked in TEMRA cells and active patients.

Input material: CD8+ T cells from PBMCs. The chain recombines TRBV7-3 with TRBJ2-3, with TRBD1 identical over 8 bases. This clonotype was sampled from a human donor with Susac syndrome. The CDR3 region is CASRRTGTYTDTQYF. CDR3 nucleotide sequence: TGTGCCAGCAGGAGGACAGGGACCTACACAGATACGCAGTATTTT.